This T cell receptor beta chain came from a study of radiation and T cells in renal cell carcinoma. Assay used: immunoSEQ multiplex PCR; TCRdb lists only in-frame clones, some missing. Of more than 95,000 clones listed, approximately 82% were seen once; the top ten hold 3%. General study points: In blood, top tumor clones expanded by 2 weeks, shrinking by 4.

Regarding this clone: Its antigen is not identified.

Time point noted: baseline pretreatment blood. Regarding treatment: 15 Gy SBRT to primary tumor, nephrectomy 4 weeks later. The CDR3 covers 15 residues. V lost 0 bases, J lost 6 bases, and 16 bases lay in between. Germline assignment: CDR1 SGDLS and CDR2 YYNGEE. The material sequenced was blood, taken from a patient whose treatment included radiotherapy and nephrectomy. This chain links TRBV9 with TRBJ2-7; tentatively, D is TRBD1 (5 bases). This clonotype was obtained from a woman aged 60-75 years with renal cell carcinoma. Here the CDR3 DNA reads TGTGCCAGCAGCGTAGGGGGCTCCTCAGGGTTCGAGCAGTACTTC. Translation: CASSVGGSSGFEQYF.